These T cell receptor beta chains were read from a single sample in a study of PD-1 blockade in classical Hodgkin lymphoma. Method: immunoSEQ multiplex PCR; TCRdb's copy keeps in-frame clones and lacks some. This table holds 13,000 or so clones, about 94% found once. Sequenced here: peripheral blood mononuclear cells (PBMCs), sampled at baseline. The receptors here all came from a human donor with classical Hodgkin lymphoma. CDR3s include the opening cysteine and the closing phenylalanine or tryptophan. The order of the fields is clone size, V gene, J gene, D gene, CDR3 DNA, CDR3 protein. D genes are given only for firm matches. Rows give clone size only sometimes, using once, few, many, or a class for an expanded clone.

>-|TRBV19|TRBJ1-2|-
TGTGCCAGTAGTACGTCGACAGCCTATGGCTACACCTTC
CASSTSTAYGYTF
>-|TRBV20-1|TRBJ2-7|-
TGCAGTGCTACCTTATCCTACGAGCAGTACTTC
CSATLSYEQYF
>few|TRBV10-3|TRBJ1-6|TRBD1
TGTGCCATCACTACGGGACAGCATTCACCCCTCCACTTT
CAITTGQHSPLHF
>-|TRBV7-6|TRBJ2-6|TRBD1
TGTGCCAGCAGCGCACCACAGGGGGGCTCTGGGGCCAACGTCCTGACTTTC
CASSAPQGGSGANVLTF
>-|TRBV9|TRBJ2-2|-
TGTGCCAGCAGCGTAGGATTAGGTTACGGGGAGCTGTTTTTT
CASSVGLGYGELFF
>-|TRBV7-9|TRBJ1-5|TRBD1
TGTGCCAGCAGCTTATATGGGCAGGGGGCAGGACAGCCCCAGCATTTT
CASSLYGQGAGQPQHF
>-|TRBV11-2|TRBJ1-3|-
TGTGCCAGCAGCTTAGTACGGAGCTCTGGAAACACCATATATTTT
CASSLVRSSGNTIYF
>-|TRBV12-5|TRBJ2-6|TRBD1
TGTGCTAGTGGTTTGGTAAGGGGACAGGACTCTGGGGCCAACGTCCTGACTTTC
CASGLVRGQDSGANVLTF
>-|TRBV5-1|TRBJ2-1|-
TGCGCCAGCAGCTGGAGCTCCTACAATGAGCAGTTCTTC
CASSWSSYNEQFF
>-|TRBV4-1|TRBJ1-4|-
TGCGCCAGCAGCCAAGGGGATAGGAGGGATAATGAAAAACTGTTTTTT
CASSQGDRRDNEKLFF
>-|TRBV6-6|TRBJ2-7|-
TGTGCCAGCAGCCGAACAGGGAATGAGCAGTACTTC
CASSRTGNEQYF
>-|TRBV2|TRBJ2-2|TRBD1
TGTGCCAGTTGGTCAGGGGGCTCAAACACCGGGGAGCTGTTTTTT
CASWSGGSNTGELFF
>-|TRBV14|TRBJ2-7|-
TGTGCCAGCAGCCAAGTGACAGCTTTTACCTACGAGCAGTACTTC
CASSQVTAFTYEQYF
>-|TRBV13|TRBJ2-3|-
TGTGCCAGCAGCTTAGGTGCTTCAGATACGCAGTATTTT
CASSLGASDTQYF
>-|TRBV9|TRBJ1-2|-
TGTGCCAGCAGCGTAGTCCAGGGTGGGGACTATGGCTACACCTTC
CASSVVQGGDYGYTF
>-|TRBV6-6|TRBJ1-6|TRBD1
TGTGCCAGCAGTTGGGGACAGGTTGATTCACCCCTCCACTTT
CASSWGQVDSPLHF
>-|TRBV25-1|TRBJ1-1|-
TGTGCCAGCAGTGAGGATGGGGAGGGGCCGAACACTGAAGCTTTCTTT
CASSEDGEGPNTEAFF
>-|TRBV25-1|TRBJ2-7|TRBD1
TGTGCCAGCAGTAAGCTCGGGACAGGGAACTACGAGCAGTACTTC
CASSKLGTGNYEQYF
>-|TRBV6-4|TRBJ1-1|-
TGTGCCAGCAGTGCTGAACACAACACTGAAGCTTTCTTT
CASSAEHNTEAFF
>-|TRBV7-2|TRBJ2-1|TRBD2
TGTGCCAGCAGGACTAGCGGACGGTACAATGAGCAGTTCTTC
CASRTSGRYNEQFF
>-|TRBV7-2|TRBJ2-5|-
TGTGCCAGCTCAGAAGGACAGTATAAATTCCTAGCCCAGTACTTC
CASSEGQYKFLAQYF
>-|TRBV6-1|TRBJ2-2|-
TGTGCCAGCAGTAAGACAGGCTTTGGCACCGGGGAGCTGTTTTTT
CASSKTGFGTGELFF
>-|TRBV5-8|TRBJ2-3|-
TGTGCCAGCAGTACGCAGTATTTT
CASSTQYF
>-|TRBV5-4|TRBJ2-7|TRBD2
TGTGCCAGCAGCGGGGGACTAGTAAATAACGAGCAGTACTTC
CASSGGLVNNEQYF
>medium-sized|TRBV10-3|TRBJ2-2|-
TGTGCCATCACCCCGACAGCGTCCACCGGGGAGCTGTTTTTT
CAITPTASTGELFF
>-|TRBV9|TRBJ2-3|TRBD1
TGTGCCAGCAGGGGGACAGGGGGGAAGCAGCAGTATTTT
CASRGTGGKQQYF
>-|TRBV7-9|TRBJ2-7|TRBD2
TGTGCCAGCAGCAGGACTAGCTCTTCCGAGCAGTACTTC
CASSRTSSSEQYF
>-|TRBV27|TRBJ2-2|-
TGTGCCAGCAGTTTAGTGGGGGACGGGGAGCTGTTTTTT
CASSLVGDGELFF
>once|TRBV5-1|TRBJ1-2|-
TGCGCCAGCAGCTTGGAGGACGGCAATGACTATGGCTACACCTTC
CASSLEDGNDYGYTF
>-|TRBV18|TRBJ2-7|-
TGTGCCAGCTCACCACCGCACGGCTACGAGCAGTACTTC
CASSPPHGYEQYF
>-|TRBV20-1|TRBJ2-7|-
TGCAGTGCGGGCAGGGTACACGAGCAGTACTTC
CSAGRVHEQYF
>-|TRBV11-2|TRBJ2-7|-
TGTGCCAGCAGCTTAGACAGTGCCGAGCAGTACTTC
CASSLDSAEQYF
>-|TRBV13|TRBJ2-2|TRBD2
TGTGCCAGCAGCCCCACGGGGGGTGTGCCCGGGGAGCTGTTTTTT
CASSPTGGVPGELFF
>-|TRBV18|TRBJ2-7|-
TGTGCCAGCTCACCATCGGAGAGCTACCCCTACGAGCAGTACTTC
CASSPSESYPYEQYF
>-|TRBV25-1|TRBJ2-7|-
TGTGCCAGCAAGACCCGGGAGACCTACGAGCAGTACTTC
CASKTRETYEQYF
>-|TRBV30|TRBJ2-3|TRBD2
TGTGCCTGGAACCCGGGAGGGGATACGCAGTATTTT
CAWNPGGDTQYF
>-|TRBV19|TRBJ2-7|TRBD2
TGTGCCAGTAGTATCTTCGCCCCGGGACTAGCGGGAGGGCCTCACTACGAGCAGTACTTC
CASSIFAPGLAGGPHYEQYF
>-|TRBV9|TRBJ2-3|-
TGTGCCAGCAGCGTAACTCCAAGGGGCACAGATACGCAGTATTTT
CASSVTPRGTDTQYF
>-|TRBV9|TRBJ2-1|-
TGTGCCAGCAGCTTATTGACTGGGAGCTCCTACAATGAGCAGTTCTTC
CASSLLTGSSYNEQFF
>-|TRBV19|TRBJ1-5|-
TGTGCCAGTAGTATAGATGGAGGTCCCTATCAGCCCCAGCATTTT
CASSIDGGPYQPQHF
>-|TRBV27|TRBJ1-1|-
TGTGCCAGCAGACTAGCCAGGTCGAACACTGAAGCTTTCTTT
CASRLARSNTEAFF
>-|TRBV5-1|TRBJ2-1|-
TGCGCCAGCAGCTTGGAGGGGCAGATATACAATGAGCAGTTCTTC
CASSLEGQIYNEQFF
>-|TRBV19|TRBJ2-1|TRBD2
TGTGCCAGTAGCCCATGGGGAGCGGGAGGAGGCAATGAGCAGTTCTTC
CASSPWGAGGGNEQFF
>-|TRBV27|TRBJ2-1|TRBD1
TGTGCCAGCAGCCCTAACAGGGGGCGGATCAATGAGCAGTTCTTC
CASSPNRGRINEQFF
>-|TRBV19|TRBJ1-1|-
TGTGCCAGTAATCGAGACAGGTGGGATCCTGAAGCTTTCTTT
CASNRDRWDPEAFF
>-|TRBV7-3|TRBJ2-5|-
TGTGCCAGCAGCTTAACCGGCGGCCAAGAGACCCAGTACTTC
CASSLTGGQETQYF
>-|TRBV30|TRBJ1-2|TRBD1
TGTGCCTATCCCGACAGGGTCGGCTATGGCTACACCTTC
CAYPDRVGYGYTF
>-|TRBV6-6|TRBJ2-1|-
TGTGCCAGCAGCTCCGGGACTCACTCCTACAATGAGCAGTTCTTC
CASSSGTHSYNEQFF
>-|TRBV5-4|TRBJ2-3|TRBD2
TGTGCCAGCAGCCAAAGACTAGCGGGGGTTCGGGATACGCAGTATTTT
CASSQRLAGVRDTQYF
>-|TRBV11-2|TRBJ2-7|-
TGTGCCAGCAGCTTACAGGGAATCTACGAGCAGTACTTC
CASSLQGIYEQYF
>-|TRBV10-3|TRBJ2-3|-
TGTGCCATCAGTGAGTCGACTCGGCGGGGCGACCTGTATTTT
CAISESTRRGDLYF
>-|TRBV5-6|TRBJ2-7|-
TGTGCCAGCAGCTTGAATGAGGGCAGGCGCCTCCTCGAGCAGTACTTC
CASSLNEGRRLLEQYF
>-|TRBV7-9|TRBJ2-5|-
TGTGCCAGCATCGACTCGACAGGCCGGGGTACCCAGTACTTC
CASIDSTGRGTQYF
>few|TRBV7-9|TRBJ2-7|TRBD2
TGTGCCAGCAGCGTAGCGGGATACGAGCAGTACTTC
CASSVAGYEQYF